The 2 T cell receptor beta chains below come from one sample, sequenced in a study of shared clonotypes between healthy human individuals. Libraries were prepared by immunoSEQ multiplex PCR; TCRdb keeps only in-frame clonotypes and omits some of them. The repertoire holds around 600,000 clones, with approximately 97% as singletons. The sequenced sample was naive CD4+ T cells sorted from blood. The sample's subset: CD45RA+ positively selected. These receptors came from a woman under 40 in good health.

The chain links TRBV28 to TRBJ2-7, with 8 bases aligning to TRBD1. This CDR3 region has 15 residues. V lost 0 bases and J lost 7; bases outside the gene matches: 8. CDR1 is MDHEN, CDR2 SYDVKM, per germline. The CDR3 is CASSLWADRAGEQYF. In DNA form, the CDR3 reads TGTGCCAGCAGTTTATGGGCGGACAGGGCGGGGGAGCAGTACTTC.

The V and J genes are TRBV27 and TRBJ2-3; 7 bases map to TRBD2. CDR3 length: 15 residues. V lost 2 bases to trimming and J lost 0 bases; unmatched junction nucleotides: 2. Germline V gene data show CDR1 as MNHEY and CDR2 as SMNVEV (reference sequence). In nucleotides, the CDR3 is TGTGCCAGCAGTTTACGTAGCGGGAGCACAGATACGCAGTATTTT. Translating gives CASSLRSGSTDTQYF.